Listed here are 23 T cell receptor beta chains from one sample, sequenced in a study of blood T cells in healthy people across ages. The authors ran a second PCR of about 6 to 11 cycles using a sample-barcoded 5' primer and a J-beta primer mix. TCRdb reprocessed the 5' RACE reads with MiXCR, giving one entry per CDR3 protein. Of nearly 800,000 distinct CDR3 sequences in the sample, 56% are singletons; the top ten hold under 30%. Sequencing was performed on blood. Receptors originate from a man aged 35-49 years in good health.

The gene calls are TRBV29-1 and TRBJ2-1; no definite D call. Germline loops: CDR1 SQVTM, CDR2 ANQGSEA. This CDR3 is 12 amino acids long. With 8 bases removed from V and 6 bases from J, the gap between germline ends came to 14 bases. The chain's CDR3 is CSHLRGFNEQFF. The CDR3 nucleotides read TGCAGCCATTTAAGAGGATTCAATGAGCAGTTCTTC.

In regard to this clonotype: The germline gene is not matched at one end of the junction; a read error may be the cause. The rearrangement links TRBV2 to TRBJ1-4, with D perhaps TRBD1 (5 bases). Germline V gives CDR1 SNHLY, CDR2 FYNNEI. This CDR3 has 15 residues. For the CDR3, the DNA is TGTGCCTGCAGTCTGCAGGGTAGTACTAATGAAAAACTGTTTTTT. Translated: CACSLQGSTNEKLFF.

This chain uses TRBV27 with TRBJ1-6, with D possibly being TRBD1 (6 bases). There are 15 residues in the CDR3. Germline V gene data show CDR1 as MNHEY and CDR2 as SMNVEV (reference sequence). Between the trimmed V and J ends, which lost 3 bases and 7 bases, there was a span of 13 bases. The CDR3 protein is CASSFSGGKNSPLHF. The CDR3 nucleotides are TGTGCCAGCAGTTTCTCGGGGGGCAAGAATTCACCCCTCCACTTT.

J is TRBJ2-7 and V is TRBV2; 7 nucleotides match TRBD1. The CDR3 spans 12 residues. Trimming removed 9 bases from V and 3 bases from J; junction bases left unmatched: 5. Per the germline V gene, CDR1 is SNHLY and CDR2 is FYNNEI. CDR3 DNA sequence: TGTGCCAGTCAGGGGGTAGGCTACGAGCAGTACTTC. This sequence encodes CASQGVGYEQYF. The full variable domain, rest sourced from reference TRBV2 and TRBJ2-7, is EPEVTQTPSHQVTQMGQEVILRCVPISNHLYFYWYRQILGQKVEFLVSFYNNEISEKSEIFDDQFSVERPDGSNFTLKIRSTKLEDSAMYFCASQGVGYEQYFGPGTRLTVT.

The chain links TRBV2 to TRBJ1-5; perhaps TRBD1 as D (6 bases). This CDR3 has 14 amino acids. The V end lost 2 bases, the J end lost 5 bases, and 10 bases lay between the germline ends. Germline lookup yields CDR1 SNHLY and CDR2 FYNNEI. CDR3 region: CASSEIRGDQPQHF. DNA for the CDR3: TGTGCCAGCAGTGAAATAAGGGGGGATCAGCCCCAGCATTTT.

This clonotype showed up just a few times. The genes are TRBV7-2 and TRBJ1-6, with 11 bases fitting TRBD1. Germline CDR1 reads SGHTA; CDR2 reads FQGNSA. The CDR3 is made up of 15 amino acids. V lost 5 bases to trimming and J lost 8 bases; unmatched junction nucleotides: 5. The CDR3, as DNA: TGTGCCAGCAGCCTCGGACAGGGGGCATATTCACCCCTCCACTTT. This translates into CASSLGQGAYSPLHF.

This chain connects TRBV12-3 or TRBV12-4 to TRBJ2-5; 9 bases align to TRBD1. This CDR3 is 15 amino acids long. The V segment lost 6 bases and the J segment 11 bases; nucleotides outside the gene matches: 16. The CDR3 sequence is CASSKTGTGTGQQYF. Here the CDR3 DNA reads TGTGCCAGCAGCAAGACCGGGACAGGGACCGGCCAGCAGTACTTC.

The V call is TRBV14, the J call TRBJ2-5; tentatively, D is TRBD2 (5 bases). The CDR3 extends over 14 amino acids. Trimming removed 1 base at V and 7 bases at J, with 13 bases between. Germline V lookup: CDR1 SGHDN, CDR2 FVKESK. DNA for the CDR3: TGTGCCAGCAGCCAAGCCTCCCGGGGTGGGACCCAGTACTTC. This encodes CASSQASRGGTQYF.

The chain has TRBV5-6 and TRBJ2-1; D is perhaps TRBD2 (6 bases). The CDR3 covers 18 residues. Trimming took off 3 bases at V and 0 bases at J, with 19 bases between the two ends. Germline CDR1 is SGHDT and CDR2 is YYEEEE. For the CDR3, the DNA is TGTGCCAGCAGCTATAGCGGTGGACTCAGAAACTCCTACAATGAGCAGTTCTTC. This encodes CASSYSGGLRNSYNEQFF.

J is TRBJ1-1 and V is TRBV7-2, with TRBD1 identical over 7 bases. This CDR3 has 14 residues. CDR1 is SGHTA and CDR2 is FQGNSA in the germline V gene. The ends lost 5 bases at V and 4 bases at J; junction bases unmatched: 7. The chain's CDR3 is CASSEIQGTTEAFF. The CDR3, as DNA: TGTGCCAGCAGCGAAATACAGGGGACCACTGAAGCTTTCTTT.

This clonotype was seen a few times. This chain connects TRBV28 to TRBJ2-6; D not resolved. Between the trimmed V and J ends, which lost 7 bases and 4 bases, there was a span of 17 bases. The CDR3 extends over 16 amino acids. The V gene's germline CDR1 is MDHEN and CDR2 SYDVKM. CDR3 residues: CASTRRQPEGANVLTF. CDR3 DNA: TGTGCCAGCACCAGGAGACAACCCGAGGGGGCCAACGTCCTGACTTTC.

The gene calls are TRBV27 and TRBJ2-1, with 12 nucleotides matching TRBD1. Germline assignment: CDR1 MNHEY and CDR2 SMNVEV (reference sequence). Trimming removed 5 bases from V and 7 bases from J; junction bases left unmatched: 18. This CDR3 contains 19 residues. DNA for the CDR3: TGTGCCAGCAGTCCCCCGGGACAGGGGGCCCTCCCCAGCGTGAATGAGCAGTTCTTC. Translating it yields CASSPPGQGALPSVNEQFF.

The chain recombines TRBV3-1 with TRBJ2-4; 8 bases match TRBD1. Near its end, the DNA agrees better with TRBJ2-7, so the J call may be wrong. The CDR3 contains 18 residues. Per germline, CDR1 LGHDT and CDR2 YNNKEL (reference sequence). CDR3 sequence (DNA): TGTGCCAGCAGCCAAGACCTTCAGGGGGCCTCCCCGTTGAGCGAGCAGTACTTC. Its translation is CASSQDLQGASPLSEQYF.

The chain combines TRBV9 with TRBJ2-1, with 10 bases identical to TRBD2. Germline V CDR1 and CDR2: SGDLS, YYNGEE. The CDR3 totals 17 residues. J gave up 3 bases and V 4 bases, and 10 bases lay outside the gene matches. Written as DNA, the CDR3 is TGTGCCAGCAGCCCCACGACTAGCGGGCCCTACTACAATGAGCAGTTCTTC. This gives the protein CASSPTTSGPYYNEQFF.

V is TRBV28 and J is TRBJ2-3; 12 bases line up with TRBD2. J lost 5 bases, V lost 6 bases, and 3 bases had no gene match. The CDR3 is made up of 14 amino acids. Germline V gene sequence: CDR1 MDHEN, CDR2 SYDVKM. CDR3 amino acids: CASRAGLAGDTQYF. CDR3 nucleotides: TGTGCCAGCAGGGCGGGACTAGCGGGAGATACGCAGTATTTT. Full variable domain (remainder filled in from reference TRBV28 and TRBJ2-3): DVKVTQSSRYLVKRTGEKVFLECVQDMDHENMFWYRQDPGLGLRLIYFSYDVKMKEKGDIPEGYSVSREKKERFSLILESASTNQTSMYLCASRAGLAGDTQYFGPGTRLTVL.

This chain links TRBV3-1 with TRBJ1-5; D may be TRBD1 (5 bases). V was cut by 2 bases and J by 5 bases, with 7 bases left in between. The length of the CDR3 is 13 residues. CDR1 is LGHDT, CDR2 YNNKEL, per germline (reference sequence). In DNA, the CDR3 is TGTGCCAGCAGCCAACAGGGCGATCAGCCCCAGCATTTT. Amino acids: CASSQQGDQPQHF.

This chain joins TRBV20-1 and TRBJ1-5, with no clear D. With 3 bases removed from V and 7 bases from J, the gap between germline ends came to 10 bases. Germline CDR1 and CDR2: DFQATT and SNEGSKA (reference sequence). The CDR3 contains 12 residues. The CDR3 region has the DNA TGCAGTGCTAGTACCGGTGGACAGCCCCAGCATTTT. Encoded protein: CSASTGGQPQHF.

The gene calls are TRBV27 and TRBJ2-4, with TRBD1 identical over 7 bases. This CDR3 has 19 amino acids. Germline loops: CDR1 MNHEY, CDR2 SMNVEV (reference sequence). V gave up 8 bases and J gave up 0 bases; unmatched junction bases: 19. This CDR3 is CASRSETPDRPIAKNIQYF. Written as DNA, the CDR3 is TGTGCCAGCCGATCAGAAACACCGGACAGGCCTATAGCCAAAAACATTCAGTACTTC.

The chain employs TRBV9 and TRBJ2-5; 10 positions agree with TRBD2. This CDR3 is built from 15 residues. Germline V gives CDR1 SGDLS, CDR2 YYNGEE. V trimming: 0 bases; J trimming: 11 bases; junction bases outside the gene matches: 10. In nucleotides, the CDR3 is TGTGCCAGCAGCGTAGAGAGCGGGGGGGCCTATGAGCAGTACTTC. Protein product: CASSVESGGAYEQYF. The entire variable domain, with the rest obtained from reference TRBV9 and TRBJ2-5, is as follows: DSGVTQTPKHLITATGQRVTLRCSPRSGDLSVYWYQQSLDQGLQFLIQYYNGEERAKGNILERFSAQQFPDLHSELNLSSLELGDSALYFCASSVESGGAYEQYFGPGTRLLVL.

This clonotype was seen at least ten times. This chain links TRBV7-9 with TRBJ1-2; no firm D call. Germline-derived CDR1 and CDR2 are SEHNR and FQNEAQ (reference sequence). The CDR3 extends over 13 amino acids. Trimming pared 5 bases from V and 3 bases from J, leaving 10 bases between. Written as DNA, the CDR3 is TGTGCCAGCAGCCGCGGGCCCCACTATGGCTACACCTTC. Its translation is CASSRGPHYGYTF.

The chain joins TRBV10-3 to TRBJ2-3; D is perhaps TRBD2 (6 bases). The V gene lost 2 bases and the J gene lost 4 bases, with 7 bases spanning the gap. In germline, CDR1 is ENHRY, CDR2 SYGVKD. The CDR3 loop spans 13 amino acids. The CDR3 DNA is TGTGCCATCAGTGAGGGGACTTCAGATACGCAGTATTTT. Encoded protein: CAISEGTSDTQYF.

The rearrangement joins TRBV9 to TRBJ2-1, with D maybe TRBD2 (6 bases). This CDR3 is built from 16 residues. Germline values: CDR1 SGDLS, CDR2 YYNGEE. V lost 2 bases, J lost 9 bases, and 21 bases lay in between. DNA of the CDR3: TGTGCCAGCAGCGTCCCGACGGAGGGTGGGAGCGGTGAGCAGTTCTTC. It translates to CASSVPTEGGSGEQFF.

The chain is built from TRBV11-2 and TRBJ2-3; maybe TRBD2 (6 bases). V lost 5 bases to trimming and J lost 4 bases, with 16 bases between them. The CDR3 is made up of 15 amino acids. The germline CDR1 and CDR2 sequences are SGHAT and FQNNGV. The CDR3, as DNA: TGTGCCAGCAGCCTACGGGTGGGAGGTTCAGATACGCAGTATTTT. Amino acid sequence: CASSLRVGGSDTQYF.